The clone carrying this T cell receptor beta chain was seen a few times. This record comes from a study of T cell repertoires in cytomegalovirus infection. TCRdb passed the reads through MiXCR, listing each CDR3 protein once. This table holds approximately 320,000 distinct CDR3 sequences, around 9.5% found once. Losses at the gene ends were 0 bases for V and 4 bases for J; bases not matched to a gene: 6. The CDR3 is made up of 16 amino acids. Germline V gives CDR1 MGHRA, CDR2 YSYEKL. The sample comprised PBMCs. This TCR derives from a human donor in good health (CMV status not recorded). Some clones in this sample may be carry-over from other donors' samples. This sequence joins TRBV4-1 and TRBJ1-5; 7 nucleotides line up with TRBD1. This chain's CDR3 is CASSQDPGGWNQPQHF. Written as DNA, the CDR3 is TGCGCCAGCAGCCAAGATCCAGGGGGATGGAATCAGCCCCAGCATTTT.